This record concerns one TCR beta chain sequence. Its specificity is unknown. J gave up 0 bases and V 7 bases, and 3 bases lay outside the gene matches. Germline CDR1 is MDHEN and CDR2 is SYDVKM. The CDR3 length is 14 residues. Negative isolation was used for CD8+ and CD4+ T cells, and FACS enrichment was applied to TEMRA cells. With random hexamers, roughly 0.45 to 1 ug RNA was reverse transcribed. The authors amplified TCR beta CDR3 across 54 Vbeta and 13 Jbeta using immunoSEQ multiplex PCR. TCRdb analysed the immunoSEQ multiplex PCR reads with MiXCR anew, one entry per CDR3 protein. The sample comprises about 140,000 distinct CDR3 sequences, 85% to 95% of which are singletons, and over 0.1% rests with the top ten. This entry belongs to a study of CD8 T cells in Susac syndrome. Study-wide findings and caveats: The study conceded that relatively few individuals underwent its TCR sequencing and HLA analysis.

The V and J genes are TRBV28 and TRBJ1-5, with TRBD1 matching over 7 bases. This clonotype was obtained from a human donor with multiple sclerosis. The sequenced sample consisted of CD4+ T cells from PBMCs. CDR3 loop: CASTAGGSNQPQHF. The CDR3 DNA reads as TGTGCCAGCACCGCAGGGGGTAGCAATCAGCCCCAGCATTTT.